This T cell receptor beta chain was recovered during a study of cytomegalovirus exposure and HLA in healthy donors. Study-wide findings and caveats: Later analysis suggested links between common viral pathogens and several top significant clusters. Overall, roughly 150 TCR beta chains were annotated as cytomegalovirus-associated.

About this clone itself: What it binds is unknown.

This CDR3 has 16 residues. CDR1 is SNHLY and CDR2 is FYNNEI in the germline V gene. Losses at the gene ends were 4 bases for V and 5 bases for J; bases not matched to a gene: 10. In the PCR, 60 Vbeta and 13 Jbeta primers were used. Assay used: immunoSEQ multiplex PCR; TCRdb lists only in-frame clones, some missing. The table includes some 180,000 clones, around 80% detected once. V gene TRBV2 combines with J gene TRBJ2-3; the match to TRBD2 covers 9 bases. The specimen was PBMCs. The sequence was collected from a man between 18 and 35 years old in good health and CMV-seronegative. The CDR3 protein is CASSADLAGEIDTQYF. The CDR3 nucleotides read TGTGCCAGCAGTGCTGACTTAGCGGGAGAAATAGATACGCAGTATTTT.